A single sample gave rise to the 15 T cell receptor beta chains below, sequenced in a study of blood T cell repertoires in COVID-19 (TCRdb year 2020). The library came from the immunoSEQ multiplex PCR assay. TCRdb took over this immuneACCESS table, retaining in-frame rearrangements with V and J assigned. Such tables are incomplete; in checked studies, under half of the missing clones stem from an unresolved V gene, and the remainder is unexplained. The sample yields 250,000 or so clones; approximately 86% were counted once. The ten largest account for approximately 2% of the sample. The sample was peripheral blood. The receptors come from a man aged 25 to 45 with active or convalescent COVID-19.

This clone was counted between two and nine times. The J gene is TRBJ1-2, the V gene TRBV19, with D perhaps TRBD1 (6 bases). Germline assignment: CDR1 LNHDA and CDR2 SQIVND (reference sequence). This CDR3 region has 17 residues. Trimming cost V 5 bases and J 8 bases, with 27 bases left between them. CDR3 DNA sequence: TGTGCCAGTAGTCCTAGCCGGGACACCAAACCGGAGGAAGGCTACACCTTC. It yields the protein CASSPSRDTKPEEGYTF.

The V call is TRBV6-5, the J call TRBJ2-3; D unclear. CDR3 length equals 16 residues. Germline CDR1 MNHEY, CDR2 SVGAGI. Trimming pared 0 bases from V and 0 bases from J, leaving 10 bases between. This CDR3 reads CASSYSRQISTDTQYF. DNA for the CDR3: TGTGCCAGCAGTTACTCCCGTCAGATTAGCACAGATACGCAGTATTTT.

Only a few counts were recorded for this clone. For the CDR3, the DNA is TGTGCCAGCAGCTTTACAGGGCCCGGGGAGCTGTTTTTT. Its protein product is CASSFTGPGELFF. The chain combines TRBV7-8 with TRBJ2-2; maybe TRBD1 (6 bases). This CDR3 contains 13 residues. Germline CDR1 is SGHVS and CDR2 is FQNEAQ. V lost 3 bases to trimming and J lost 6 bases, with 8 bases between them. Combining the CDR3 with reference TRBV7-8 and TRBJ2-2 gives the whole variable domain GAGVSQSPRYKVAKRGQDVALRCDPISGHVSLFWYQQALGQGPEFLTYFQNEAQLDKSGLPSDRFFAERPEGSVSTLKIQRTQQEDSAVYLCASSFTGPGELFFGEGSRLTVL.

This clone was seen more than once but under ten times. This chain links TRBV7-9 with TRBJ1-5; D is perhaps TRBD1 (6 bases). This CDR3 spans 14 amino acids. Germline V lookup: CDR1 SEHNR, CDR2 FQNEAQ (reference sequence). Trimming took 3 bases from V and 8 from J, leaving 14 bases between them. The CDR3 region has the DNA TGTGCCAGCAGCTTGGCAGGGGCAGCGAAGCCCCAGCATTTT. Translating it yields CASSLAGAAKPQHF.

This chain uses TRBV7-2 with TRBJ2-2, with a weak D call TRBD1 (5 bases). CDR3 size: 15 residues. Germline assignment: CDR1 SGHTA and CDR2 FQGNSA. V lost 4 bases, J lost 5 bases, and 14 bases lay in between. CDR3 region: CASSSQEGVTGELFF. In nucleotides, the CDR3 is TGTGCCAGCAGCTCCCAGGAAGGGGTGACCGGGGAGCTGTTTTTT.

The gene calls are TRBV6-1 and TRBJ1-2; possibly TRBD1 for D (6 bases). This CDR3 comprises 15 residues. Germline V lookup: CDR1 MNHNS, CDR2 SASEGT. Trimming cost V 2 bases and J 5 bases, with 15 bases left between them. As DNA, the CDR3 is TGTGCCAGCAGTGAATCGATTTCAGGGGTGTATGGCTACACCTTC. This codes for CASSESISGVYGYTF.

The V and J genes are TRBV2 and TRBJ2-5, with 8 bases identical to TRBD2. Germline trimming cut 2 bases from V and 4 bases from J; bases unmatched to any gene: 6. Germline CDR1 SNHLY, CDR2 FYNNEI. The CDR3 is 15 residues long. CDR3: CASSENSGGGETQYF. CDR3 nucleotide sequence: TGTGCCAGCAGTGAAAACAGCGGGGGAGGAGAGACCCAGTACTTC.

The chain is built from TRBV11-2 and TRBJ1-6; D gene unclear. This CDR3 has 13 amino acids. V shed 3 bases and J shed 7 bases, with 7 bases lying between them. Germline lookup yields CDR1 SGHAT and CDR2 FQNNGV. The CDR3 loop is CASSLSENSPLHF. CDR3 nucleotide sequence: TGTGCCAGCAGCTTGTCGGAGAATTCACCCCTCCACTTT.

The chain employs TRBV5-6 and TRBJ1-2; possibly TRBD1 for D (6 bases). The CDR3 is made up of 13 amino acids. The V and J ends lost 8 bases and 4 bases respectively, with 15 bases between them. Germline-derived CDR1 and CDR2 are SGHDT and YYEEEE. The CDR3 region is CARENRVAYGYTF. As DNA, the CDR3 is TGTGCCAGGGAGAACAGGGTGGCCTATGGCTACACCTTC.

This chain connects TRBV27 to TRBJ2-2, with D possibly TRBD1 on 5 matching bases. Germline-derived CDR1 and CDR2 are MNHEY and SMNVEV (reference sequence). This CDR3 is built from 15 residues. The V and J ends lost 2 bases and 7 bases respectively, with 14 bases between them. CDR3 protein: CASSLRGLEFGELFF. As DNA, the CDR3 is TGTGCCAGCAGTTTAAGGGGTCTCGAATTCGGGGAGCTGTTTTTT.

This rearrangement joins TRBV6-2 or TRBV6-3 to TRBJ1-5; the D gene is possibly TRBD1 (6 bases). CDR3 length equals 18 residues. V lost 2 bases to trimming and J lost 0 bases, with 17 bases between them. Germline CDR1 is MNHEY and CDR2 is SVGEGT. DNA of the CDR3: TGTGCCAGCAGTTACGGCTTTACAGGGAGCTATAGCAATCAGCCCCAGCATTTT. Residues: CASSYGFTGSYSNQPQHF.

This clone occurred a few times. In DNA, the CDR3 is TGTGCCAGCAGCTCGGGACAGTCTGGGGCCTACGAGCAGTACTTC. It is translated as CASSSGQSGAYEQYF. This rearrangement joins TRBV7-9 to TRBJ2-7; 7 bases line up with TRBD1. The CDR3 sequence is 15 residues long. The V gene's germline CDR1 is SEHNR and CDR2 FQNEAQ (reference sequence). Unmatched junction bases numbered 8, after V lost 4 bases and J lost 2 bases.

The rearrangement joins TRBV5-1 to TRBJ1-2, with D perhaps matching TRBD1 (5 bases). The CDR3 consists of 15 residues. Germline assignment: CDR1 SGHRS and CDR2 YFSETQ. V lost 2 bases, J lost 6 bases, and 17 bases lay in between. In nucleotides, the CDR3 is TGCGCCAGCAGCTTTCAGGGCTATGAGGCGCATGGCTACACCTTC. It yields the protein CASSFQGYEAHGYTF. The full variable domain, with the rest looked up from reference TRBV5-1 and TRBJ1-2, is KAGVTQTPRYLIKTRGQQVTLSCSPISGHRSVSWYQQTPGQGLQFLFEYFSETQRNKGNFPGRFSGRQFSNSRSEMNVSTLELGDSALYLCASSFQGYEAHGYTFGSGTRLTVV.

The rearrangement uses TRBV19 and TRBJ2-1; 8 nucleotides line up with TRBD2. Germline CDR1 reads LNHDA; CDR2 reads SQIVND (reference sequence). Trimming at V came to 8 bases and at J to 9 bases, leaving 9 bases not matched to a gene. The CDR3 contains 13 residues. CDR3 coding DNA: TGTGCCAGTGGGAACGGGGGGGGCTTTGAGCAGTTCTTC. It codes for CASGNGGGFEQFF. The entire variable domain, with the rest obtained from reference TRBV19 and TRBJ2-1, is as follows: DGGITQSPKYLFRKEGQNVTLSCEQNLNHDAMYWYRQDPGQGLRLIYYSQIVNDFQKGDIAEGYSVSREKKESFPLTVTSAQKNPTAFYLCASGNGGGFEQFFGPGTRLTVL.

The rearrangement joins TRBV18 to TRBJ1-2, with D possibly being TRBD1 (5 bases). The CDR3 has 14 amino acids. V lost 6 bases to trimming and J lost 7 bases, with 18 bases between them. The germline V gene encodes CDR1 KGHSH and CDR2 LQKENI. The CDR3, as DNA: TGTGCCAGCTCCCTCGGACAAAGGAGTTTTGGCTACACCTTC. Protein product: CASSLGQRSFGYTF.